This entry features one T cell receptor beta chain sequence. This receptor's antigen is unknown. There are no base qualities to consult, and no much larger clone falls within one base. Other DNA sequences in the sample encode the same CDR3. Library preparation was by the immunoSEQ multiplex PCR assay. This is the immuneACCESS table as TCRdb keeps it, with only in-frame sequences that have V and J called. A part of the clones is gone; compared with another copy, unresolved V genes explain less than half, and the rest is unexplained. Present in this sample are around 230,000 clones, roughly 94% of which were seen just once. About 1.6% of the sample is held by the ten biggest clonotypes. The sample comes from a study of control samples from healthy donors and cancer patients (dated by TCRdb to about 2020). V is reduced by 0 bases and J by 4 bases, leaving a spacing of 7 bases between them. Per the germline V gene, SGHRS is the CDR1 and YFSETQ is the CDR2. The CDR3 sequence holds 13 residues, the cysteine and phenylalanine included. The retained sequence is limited to the CDR3, 39 bases, with the frame set at the first base.

Sequenced material: blood. The sequence derives from a man in his fifties or sixties in good health. Recombination joined TRBV5-1 with TRBJ2-5, with TRBD1 tentatively as D gene (6 bases match). The nucleotide sequence is TGCGCCAGCAGCTTGGGAGGGGGAGAGACCCAGTACTTC. This translates into CASSLGGGETQYF.